Following are 5 T cell receptor beta chains from one sample sequenced in a study of blood T cells in healthy people across ages. The use of a sample-barcoded 5' primer and a J-beta primer mix characterized a second PCR of roughly 6 to 11 cycles. TCRdb itself ran the 5' RACE reads through MiXCR, one entry per CDR3 protein. The sample comprises 710,000 or so distinct CDR3 sequences, 22% of which are singletons, and around a fifth rests with the top ten. Sequencing was done on a sample of blood. These receptor sequences come from an older man in good health.

This clonotype has just a few counts. The genes are TRBV5-6 and TRBJ2-7; tentatively, D is TRBD2 (6 bases). Trimming left V 3 bases short and J 7 bases short, with 14 bases between. Germline V CDR1 and CDR2: SGHDT, YYEEEE. This CDR3 is built from 13 residues. The CDR3 here is CASSWGLGGEQYV. CDR3 bases: TGTGCCAGCAGCTGGGGACTCGGAGGAGAGCAGTACGTC.

V usage is TRBV30 and J usage is TRBJ2-5, with D possibly TRBD1 on 5 matching bases. The CDR3 length is 13 residues. Germline assignment: CDR1 GTSNPN and CDR2 SVGIG (reference sequence). V gave up 0 bases and J gave up 5 bases, with 10 bases separating them. The CDR3 loop is CAWSVAYRETQYF. The CDR3 DNA reads TGTGCCTGGAGTGTAGCCTACAGGGAGACCCAGTACTTC.

This clonotype showed up just once. V gene TRBV20-1 combines with J gene TRBJ2-3, with 15 bases that match TRBD2. This CDR3 spans 18 amino acids. Germline CDR1 reads DFQATT; CDR2 reads SNEGSKA (reference sequence). V lost 0 bases to trimming and J lost 6 bases; unmatched junction nucleotides: 10. The CDR3 protein is CSARDSTGLAGGWDTQYF. The CDR3 DNA reads TGCAGTGCTAGAGATTCCACGGGACTAGCGGGAGGTTGGGATACGCAGTATTTT.

This rearrangement joins TRBV27 to TRBJ2-3; weak D call: TRBD1 (5 bases). V lost 6 bases to trimming and J lost 6 bases, with 19 bases between them. The germline gives CDR1 MNHEY, CDR2 SMNVEV (reference sequence). The CDR3 runs 15 residues. This CDR3 is CASSPLAGQPDTQYF. CDR3 sequence (DNA): TGTGCCAGCAGCCCGTTAGCAGGACAACCGGATACGCAGTATTTT.

CDR3 sequence (DNA): TGTGCCAGCAGTACCTTCGGGACAGGGGGCGGGGATGGCTACACCTTC. Its translation is CASSTFGTGGGDGYTF. This chain links TRBV12-3 or TRBV12-4 with TRBJ1-2; 12 positions agree with TRBD1. With 5 bases clipped from V and 6 bases from J, the junction kept 10 bases outside the gene matches. The CDR3 sequence is 16 residues long.